The source of this TCR beta chain is a study of cytomegalovirus exposure and HLA in healthy donors. The method was immunoSEQ multiplex PCR; TCRdb's version includes in-frame clones alone and lacks a portion of them. This table has around 260,000 clones, 90% appearing once. Deletions cut 4 bases from V and 2 bases from J, with 18 bases between. CDR1 is PRHDT, CDR2 FYEKMQ, per germline (reference sequence). The CDR3 covers 17 residues. As concerns this clone: Its target is unknown.

Study observations and caveats: The study listed 150 to 200 cytomegalovirus-associated TCR beta chains.

The V and J genes are TRBV13 and TRBJ1-3; D is perhaps TRBD1 (6 bases). The sequence was obtained from a woman aged 30 to 39 in good health and CMV-seronegative. Sequences were obtained from PBMCs. CDR3 DNA: TGTGCCAGCAGCTCACCGCATACCAGGGGAACTGGAAACACCATATATTTT. Its translation: CASSSPHTRGTGNTIYF.